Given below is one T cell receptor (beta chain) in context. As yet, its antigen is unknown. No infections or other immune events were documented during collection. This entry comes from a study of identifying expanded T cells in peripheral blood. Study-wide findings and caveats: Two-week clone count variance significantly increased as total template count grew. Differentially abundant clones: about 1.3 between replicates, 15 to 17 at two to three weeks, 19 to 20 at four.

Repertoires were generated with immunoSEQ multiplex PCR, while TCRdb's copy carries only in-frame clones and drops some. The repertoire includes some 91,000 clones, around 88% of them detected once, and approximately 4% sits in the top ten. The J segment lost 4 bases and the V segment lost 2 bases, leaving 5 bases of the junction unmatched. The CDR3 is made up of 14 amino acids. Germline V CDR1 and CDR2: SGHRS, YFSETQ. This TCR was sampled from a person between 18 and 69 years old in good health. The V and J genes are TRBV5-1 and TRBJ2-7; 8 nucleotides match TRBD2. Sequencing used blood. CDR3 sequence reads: CASSLSGGRYEQYF. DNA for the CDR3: TGCGCCAGCAGCTTAAGCGGGGGAAGGTACGAGCAGTACTTC. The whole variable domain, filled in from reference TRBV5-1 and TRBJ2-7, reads KAGVTQTPRYLIKTRGQQVTLSCSPISGHRSVSWYQQTPGQGLQFLFEYFSETQRNKGNFPGRFSGRQFSNSRSEMNVSTLELGDSALYLCASSLSGGRYEQYFGPGTRLTVT.